This T cell receptor (beta chain) was captured in a study of OX40 agonist ivuxolimab in advanced cancers. CDR3 length: 18 residues. Trimming took 0 bases from V and 8 from J; bases not matched to a gene: 9. Per germline, CDR1 LNHNV and CDR2 YYDKDF (reference sequence). The repertoire was sequenced with immunoSEQ multiplex PCR; TCRdb's copy has only in-frame clones and lacks some. The repertoire holds under 80,000 clones, 90% seen once, with about 1.8% in the top ten. This clonotype originated in an adult with an advanced solid tumor such as melanoma, head and neck, liver or kidney cancer. The input for sequencing was CD4+ or CD8+ T cells sorted from blood, taken in a trial of the OX40 agonist ivuxolimab. The rearrangement uses TRBV15 and TRBJ2-2; 13 bases match TRBD2. The CDR3 sequence is CATSRDLGLAGRAGELFF. The CDR3 DNA reads TGTGCCACCAGCAGAGACTTGGGACTAGCGGGAAGGGCGGGGGAGCTGTTTTTT.